This T cell receptor (beta chain) came from a study of OX40 agonist ivuxolimab in advanced cancers. Sequencing was performed with immunoSEQ multiplex PCR; in TCRdb, only in-frame clones are kept and a portion is missing. The data hold tens of thousands of clones, with around 85% observed a single time. Deletions cut 6 bases from V and 0 bases from J, with 15 bases between. CDR1 is MNHNY and CDR2 is SVGAGI in the germline V gene (reference sequence). The CDR3 has 15 residues. This receptor was identified in an adult with an advanced solid tumor such as melanoma, head and neck, liver or kidney cancer. The V call is TRBV6-6, the J call TRBJ2-7; D is unresolved. This specimen consisted of CD4+ or CD8+ T cells sorted from blood, obtained in a trial of the OX40 agonist ivuxolimab. The CDR3 spells CASSSAGRSSYEQYF. The CDR3 DNA sequence: TGTGCCAGCAGCTCCGCCGGGCGGAGCTCCTACGAGCAGTACTTC.